The present TCR beta chain was sequenced within a study of T-cell reconstitution after alpha-beta-depleted transplantation in children. Unique molecular identifiers tagged the TCRbeta library. TCRdb passed the PCR reads through MiXCR, listing each CDR3 protein once. The data hold about 980,000 distinct CDR3 sequences, with roughly 29% observed a single time. Trimming left V 5 bases short and J 2 bases short, with 14 bases between. The CDR3 totals 14 residues. Per germline, CDR1 SGHRS and CDR2 YFSETQ. The specimen was PBMCs, mostly from graft donor cells, collected 360 days after TCRalphabeta/CD19-depleted stem cell transplant. The receptor was derived from a boy less than two years old who had a stem cell transplant for SCID, so the T cells may come from the graft donor. V is TRBV5-1 and J is TRBJ2-7, with D maybe TRBD1 (6 bases). The CDR3 loop is CASRQTGGPYEQYF. The CDR3 region has the DNA TGCGCCAGCAGACAGACAGGAGGACCCTACGAGCAGTACTTC.